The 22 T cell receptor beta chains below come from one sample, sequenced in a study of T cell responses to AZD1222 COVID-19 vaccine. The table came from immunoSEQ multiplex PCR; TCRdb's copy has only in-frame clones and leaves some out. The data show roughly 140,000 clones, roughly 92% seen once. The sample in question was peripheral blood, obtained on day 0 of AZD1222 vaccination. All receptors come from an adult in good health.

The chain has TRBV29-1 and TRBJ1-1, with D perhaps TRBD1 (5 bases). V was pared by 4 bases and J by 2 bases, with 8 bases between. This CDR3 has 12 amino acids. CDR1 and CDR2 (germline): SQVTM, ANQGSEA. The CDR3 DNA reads TGCAGCGTTGGGGGCATAAACACTGAAGCTTTCTTT. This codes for CSVGGINTEAFF. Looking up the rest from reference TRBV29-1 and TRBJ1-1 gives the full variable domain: SAVISQKPSRDICQRGTSLTIQCQVDSQVTMMFWYRQQPGQSLTLIATANQGSEATYESGFVIDKFPISRPNLTFSTLTVSNMSPEDSSIYLCSVGGINTEAFFGQGTRLTVV.

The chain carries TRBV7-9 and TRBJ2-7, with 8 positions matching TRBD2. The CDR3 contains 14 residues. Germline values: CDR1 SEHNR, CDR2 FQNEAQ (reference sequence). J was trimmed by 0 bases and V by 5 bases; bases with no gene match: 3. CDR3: CASSKTSVSYEQYF. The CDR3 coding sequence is TGTGCCAGCAGCAAGACTAGCGTCTCCTACGAGCAGTACTTC.

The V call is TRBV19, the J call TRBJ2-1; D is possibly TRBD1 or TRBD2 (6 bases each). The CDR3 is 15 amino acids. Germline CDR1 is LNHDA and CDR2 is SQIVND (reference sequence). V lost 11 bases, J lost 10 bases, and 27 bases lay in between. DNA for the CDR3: TGTGCCTGCACGAGGGGGGAGGACCTTTCACGGGAGCAGTTCTTC. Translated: CACTRGEDLSREQFF. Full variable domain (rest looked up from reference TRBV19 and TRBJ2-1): DGGITQSPKYLFRKEGQNVTLSCEQNLNHDAMYWYRQDPGQGLRLIYYSQIVNDFQKGDIAEGYSVSREKKESFPLTVTSAQKNPTAFYLCACTRGEDLSREQFFGPGTRLTVL.

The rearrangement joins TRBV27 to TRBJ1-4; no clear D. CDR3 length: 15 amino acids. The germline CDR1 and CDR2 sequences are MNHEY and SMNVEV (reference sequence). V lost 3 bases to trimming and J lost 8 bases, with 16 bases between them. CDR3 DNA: TGTGCCAGCAGTTTTCTTGGCCAGCAGAACGAAAAACTGTTTTTT. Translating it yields CASSFLGQQNEKLFF.

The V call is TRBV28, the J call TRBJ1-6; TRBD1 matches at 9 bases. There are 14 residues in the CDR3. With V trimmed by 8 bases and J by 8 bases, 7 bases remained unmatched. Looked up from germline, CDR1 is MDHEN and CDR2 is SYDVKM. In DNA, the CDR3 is TGTGCCAGCGCTCCGACAGGGGGATATTCACCCCTCCACTTT. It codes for CASAPTGGYSPLHF.

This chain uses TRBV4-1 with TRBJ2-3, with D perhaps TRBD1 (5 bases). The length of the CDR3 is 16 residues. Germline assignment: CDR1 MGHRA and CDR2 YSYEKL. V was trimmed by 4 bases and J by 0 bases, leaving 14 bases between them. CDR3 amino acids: CASSPRTRTSTDTQYF. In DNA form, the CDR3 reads TGCGCCAGCAGCCCCAGGACGCGGACAAGCACAGATACGCAGTATTTT.

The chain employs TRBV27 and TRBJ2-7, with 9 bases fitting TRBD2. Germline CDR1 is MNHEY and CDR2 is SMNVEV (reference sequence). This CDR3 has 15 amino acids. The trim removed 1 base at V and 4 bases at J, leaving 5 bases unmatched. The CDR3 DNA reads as TGTGCCAGCAGTTTATTTGCTAGCGGGACGTACGAGCAGTACTTC. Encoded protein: CASSLFASGTYEQYF.

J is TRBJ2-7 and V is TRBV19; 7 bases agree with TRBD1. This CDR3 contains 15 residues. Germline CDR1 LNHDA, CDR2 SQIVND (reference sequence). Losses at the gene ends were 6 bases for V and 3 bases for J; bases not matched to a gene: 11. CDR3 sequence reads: CASRLSAGGIYEQYF. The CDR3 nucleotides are TGTGCCAGTAGACTAAGTGCAGGGGGAATCTACGAGCAGTACTTC. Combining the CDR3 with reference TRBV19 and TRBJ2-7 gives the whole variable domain DGGITQSPKYLFRKEGQNVTLSCEQNLNHDAMYWYRQDPGQGLRLIYYSQIVNDFQKGDIAEGYSVSREKKESFPLTVTSAQKNPTAFYLCASRLSAGGIYEQYFGPGTRLTVT.

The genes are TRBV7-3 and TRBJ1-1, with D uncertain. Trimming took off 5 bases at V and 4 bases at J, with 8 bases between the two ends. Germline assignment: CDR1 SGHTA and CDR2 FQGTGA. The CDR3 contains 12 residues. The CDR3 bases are TGTGCCAGCAGCGAGGGAGTCACTGAAGCTTTCTTT. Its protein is CASSEGVTEAFF.

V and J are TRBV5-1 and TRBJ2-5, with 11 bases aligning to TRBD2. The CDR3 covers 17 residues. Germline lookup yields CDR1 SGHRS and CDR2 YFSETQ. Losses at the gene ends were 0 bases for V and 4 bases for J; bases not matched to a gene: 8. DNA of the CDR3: TGCGCCAGCAGCTTGGCAGGCCTAGCGGGAGGAGGAGAGACCCAGTACTTC. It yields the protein CASSLAGLAGGGETQYF.

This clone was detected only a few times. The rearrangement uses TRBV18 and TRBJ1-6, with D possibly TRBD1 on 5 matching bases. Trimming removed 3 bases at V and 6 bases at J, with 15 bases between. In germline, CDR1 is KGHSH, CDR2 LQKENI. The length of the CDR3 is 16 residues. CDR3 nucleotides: TGTGCCAGCTCACCCACCTCGGGGGGGGGTAATTCACCCCTCCACTTT. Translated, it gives CASSPTSGGGNSPLHF.

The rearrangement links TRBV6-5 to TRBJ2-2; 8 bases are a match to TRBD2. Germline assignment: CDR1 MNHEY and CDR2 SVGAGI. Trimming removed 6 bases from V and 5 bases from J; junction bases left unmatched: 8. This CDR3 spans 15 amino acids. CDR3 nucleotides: TGTGCCAGCAGATTCACGGGAGGGCTGACCGGGGAGCTGTTTTTT. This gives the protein CASRFTGGLTGELFF.

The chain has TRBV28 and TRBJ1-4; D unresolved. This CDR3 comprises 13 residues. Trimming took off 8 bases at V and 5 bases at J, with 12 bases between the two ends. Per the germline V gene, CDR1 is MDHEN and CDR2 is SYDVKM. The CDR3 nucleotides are TGTGCCAGCGTATCCGGGGAGAATGAAAAACTGTTTTTT. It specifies CASVSGENEKLFF. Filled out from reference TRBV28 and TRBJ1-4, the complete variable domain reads DVKVTQSSRYLVKRTGEKVFLECVQDMDHENMFWYRQDPGLGLRLIYFSYDVKMKEKGDIPEGYSVSREKKERFSLILESASTNQTSMYLCASVSGENEKLFFGSGTQLSVL.

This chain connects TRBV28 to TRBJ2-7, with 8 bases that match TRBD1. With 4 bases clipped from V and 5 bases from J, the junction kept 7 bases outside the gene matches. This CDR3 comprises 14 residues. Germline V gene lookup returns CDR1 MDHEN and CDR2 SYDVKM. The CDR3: CASSSGQGPHEQYF. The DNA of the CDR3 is TGTGCCAGCAGTTCCGGACAGGGACCCCACGAGCAGTACTTC.

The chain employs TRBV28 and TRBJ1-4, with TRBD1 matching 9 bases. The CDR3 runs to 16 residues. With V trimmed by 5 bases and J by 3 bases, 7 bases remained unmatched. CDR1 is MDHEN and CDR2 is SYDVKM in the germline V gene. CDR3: CASSPPGTGSNEKLFF. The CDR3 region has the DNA TGTGCCAGCAGTCCCCCCGGGACAGGGTCTAATGAAAAACTGTTTTTT.

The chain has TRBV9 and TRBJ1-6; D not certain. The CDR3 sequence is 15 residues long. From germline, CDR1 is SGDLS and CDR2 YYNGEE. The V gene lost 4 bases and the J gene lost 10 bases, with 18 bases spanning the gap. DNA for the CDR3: TGTGCCAGCAGCCCCCTCGGTGGAGGACTCTCACCCCTCCACTTT. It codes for CASSPLGGGLSPLHF. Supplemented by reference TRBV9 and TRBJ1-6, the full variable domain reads DSGVTQTPKHLITATGQRVTLRCSPRSGDLSVYWYQQSLDQGLQFLIQYYNGEERAKGNILERFSAQQFPDLHSELNLSSLELGDSALYFCASSPLGGGLSPLHFGNGTRLTVT.

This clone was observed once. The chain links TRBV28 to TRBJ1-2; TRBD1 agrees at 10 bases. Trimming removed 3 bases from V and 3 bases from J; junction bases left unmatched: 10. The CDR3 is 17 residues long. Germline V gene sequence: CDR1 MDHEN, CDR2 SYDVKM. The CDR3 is CASSFKTGGTRDYGYTF. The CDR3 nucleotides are TGTGCCAGCAGTTTTAAGACAGGGGGCACCAGAGACTATGGCTACACCTTC.

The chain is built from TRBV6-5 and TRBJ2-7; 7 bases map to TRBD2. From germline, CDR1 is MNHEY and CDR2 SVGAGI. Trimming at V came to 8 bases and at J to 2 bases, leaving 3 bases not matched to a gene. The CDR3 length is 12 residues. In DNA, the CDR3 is TGTGCCAGCGGCCGGGGGGCCTACGAGCAGTACTTC. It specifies CASGRGAYEQYF.

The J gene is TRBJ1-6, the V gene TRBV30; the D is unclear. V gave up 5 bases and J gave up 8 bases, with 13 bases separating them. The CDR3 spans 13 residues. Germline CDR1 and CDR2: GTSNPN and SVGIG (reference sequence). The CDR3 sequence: CAWAFLPYSPLHF. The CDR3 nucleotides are TGTGCCTGGGCCTTCCTACCGTATTCACCCCTCCACTTT.

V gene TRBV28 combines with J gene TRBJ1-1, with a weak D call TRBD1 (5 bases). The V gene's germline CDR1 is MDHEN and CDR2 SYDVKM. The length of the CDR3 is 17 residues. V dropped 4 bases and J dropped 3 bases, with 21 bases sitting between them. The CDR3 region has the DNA TGTGCCAGCAGTTCTTATAGGGGAGGGATTGAGGACACTGAAGCTTTCTTT. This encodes CASSSYRGGIEDTEAFF.

The CDR3 protein is CASIRTGGDNIQYF. DNA of the CDR3: TGTGCCAGCATCCGGACAGGGGGGGACAACATTCAGTACTTC. The chain couples TRBV5-6 to TRBJ2-4; 10 bases align to TRBD1. Germline-derived CDR1 and CDR2 are SGHDT and YYEEEE. The V gene end was trimmed by 6 bases and the J gene end by 7 bases; junction bases not matched to a gene: 7. CDR3 length: 14 residues. The full variable domain, with the rest looked up from reference TRBV5-6 and TRBJ2-4, is DAGVTQSPTHLIKTRGQQVTLRCSPKSGHDTVSWYQQALGQGPQFIFQYYEEEERQRGNFPDRFSGHQFPNYSSELNVNALLLGDSALYLCASIRTGGDNIQYFGAGTRLSVL.

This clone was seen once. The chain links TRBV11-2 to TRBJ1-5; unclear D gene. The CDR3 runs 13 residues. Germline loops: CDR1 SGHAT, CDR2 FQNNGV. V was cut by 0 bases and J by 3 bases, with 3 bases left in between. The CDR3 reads CASSLEDNQPQHF. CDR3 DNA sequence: TGTGCCAGCAGCTTAGAGGACAATCAGCCCCAGCATTTT.